The 29 T cell receptor beta chains below come from one sample, sequenced in a study of blood T cell repertoires in COVID-19. Using immunoSEQ multiplex PCR, the repertoire was profiled, and TCRdb retains in-frame clones only, with some absent. The sample has approximately 130,000 clones; about four fifths are singletons. The sequenced sample consisted of PBMCs or T cells enriched from blood (not recorded which). The origin of the receptors is a man between 25 and 39 years old who had recovered from COVID-19.

The chain has TRBV6-5 and TRBJ2-7; 7 bases line up with TRBD1. The germline gives CDR1 MNHEY, CDR2 SVGAGI. This CDR3 comprises 14 residues. The ends lost 7 bases at V and 2 bases at J; junction bases unmatched: 8. The DNA of the CDR3 is TGTGCCAGCACGATGTGGACAGGACCCTACGAGCAGTACTTC. This encodes CASTMWTGPYEQYF.

This chain links TRBV2 with TRBJ1-2; 8 bases line up with TRBD1. V dropped 8 bases and J dropped 3; count of bases not matched to a gene: 5. The CDR3 sequence is 13 residues long. Germline loops: CDR1 SNHLY, CDR2 FYNNEI. CDR3 coding DNA: TGTGCCAGCCTAGCGGACAGGGACTATGGCTACACCTTC. Amino acids: CASLADRDYGYTF.

The J gene is TRBJ2-7, the V gene TRBV5-5; 7 positions match TRBD2. From germline, CDR1 is SGHKS and CDR2 YYEKEE (reference sequence). Trimming at V came to 1 base and at J to 2 bases, leaving 0 bases not matched to a gene. The CDR3 has 13 amino acids. The CDR3 is CASSLSGAYEQYF. CDR3 nucleotide sequence: TGTGCCAGCAGCTTGAGCGGGGCCTACGAGCAGTACTTC.

J is TRBJ1-3 and V is TRBV19, with D hard to call. The V end was cut by 5 bases, the J end by 0 bases, with 17 bases between. The germline CDR1 and CDR2 sequences are LNHDA and SQIVND (reference sequence). This CDR3 comprises 17 residues. The DNA for the CDR3 is TGTGCCAGTAGTCCCGAGGCAAATAAGAACTCTGGAAACACCATATATTTT. It is translated as CASSPEANKNSGNTIYF.

V and J are TRBV5-1 and TRBJ1-1; the D is unclear. This CDR3 has 14 residues. V shed 3 bases and J shed 4 bases, with 13 bases lying between them. CDR1 is SGHRS and CDR2 is YFSETQ in the germline V gene. The CDR3 here is CASSSPGVSTEAFF. The CDR3 DNA reads TGCGCCAGCAGCTCCCCCGGGGTGAGCACTGAAGCTTTCTTT.

The chain links TRBV29-1 to TRBJ2-3; TRBD1 matches at 9 bases. V was clipped by 6 bases and J by 6 bases; unmatched bases: 13. This CDR3 has 15 residues. The germline gives CDR1 SQVTM, CDR2 ANQGSEA. The CDR3 DNA sequence: TGCAGCGTGGAGGGCCCCTACAGGGGGCCGGATACGCAGTATTTT. Its protein is CSVEGPYRGPDTQYF.

The chain employs TRBV6-6 and TRBJ2-5, with 8 bases matching TRBD2. Trimming cost V 2 bases and J 5 bases; bases outside gene matches: 7. This CDR3 comprises 15 residues. Germline CDR1 MNHNY, CDR2 SVGAGI (reference sequence). As DNA, the CDR3 is TGTGCCAGCAGTTACCCTAACCGGGGGGGGGAGACCCAGTACTTC. This encodes CASSYPNRGGETQYF.

The chain is built from TRBV11-2 and TRBJ2-3, with 9 bases matching TRBD2. Germline trimming cut 3 bases from V and 7 bases from J; bases unmatched to any gene: 11. Germline V gene sequence: CDR1 SGHAT, CDR2 FQNNGV. The length of the CDR3 is 16 residues. The CDR3 sequence: CASSFDGAGGMNTQYF. The CDR3 bases are TGTGCCAGCAGCTTTGACGGGGCGGGGGGGATGAATACGCAGTATTTT.

The chain employs TRBV2 and TRBJ2-1, with a tentative D call TRBD2 (6 bases). The CDR3 totals 15 residues. The V gene's germline CDR1 is SNHLY and CDR2 FYNNEI. Trimming took off 6 bases at V and 5 bases at J, with 17 bases between the two ends. CDR3 loop: CASSASGVPNNEQFF. The CDR3 bases are TGTGCCAGCAGCGCCTCGGGAGTACCGAACAATGAGCAGTTCTTC.

V is TRBV10-2 and J is TRBJ1-4; tentative D call: TRBD1 (5 bases). Trimming cost V 4 bases and J 5 bases, with 20 bases left between them. Germline loops: CDR1 WSHSY, CDR2 SAAADI. The CDR3 covers 17 residues. The CDR3 reads CASSAARGEVGNEKLFF. CDR3 sequence (DNA): TGCGCCAGCAGTGCAGCCAGAGGGGAGGTTGGGAATGAAAAACTGTTTTTT.

The count of this clone is one. V is TRBV28 and J is TRBJ1-5, with TRBD1 matching 9 bases. The CDR3 spans 16 residues. The germline V gene has CDR1 MDHEN and CDR2 SYDVKM. With V trimmed by 2 bases and J by 3 bases, 5 bases remained unmatched. The chain's CDR3 is CASSLGTGSVNQPQHF. The CDR3 DNA reads TGTGCCAGCAGTTTAGGGACAGGGTCCGTCAATCAGCCCCAGCATTTT.

The chain links TRBV6-6 to TRBJ1-2, with 8 bases aligning to TRBD1. Germline-derived CDR1 and CDR2 are MNHNY and SVGAGI (reference sequence). The CDR3 extends over 14 amino acids. With 7 bases clipped from V and 8 bases from J, the junction kept 12 bases outside the gene matches. This CDR3 reads CASTYRGDGRGYTF. The CDR3, as DNA: TGTGCCAGCACCTACAGGGGGGACGGACGGGGCTACACCTTC.

The genes are TRBV30 and TRBJ2-1, with TRBD2 identical over 10 bases. This CDR3 contains 15 residues. CDR1 is GTSNPN and CDR2 is SVGIG in the germline V gene (reference sequence). The V and J ends lost 1 base and 8 bases, in that order; junction bases with no gene match: 8. This chain's CDR3 is CAWSASGRAVDEQFF. Here the CDR3 DNA reads TGTGCCTGGAGTGCGAGCGGGAGGGCCGTCGATGAGCAGTTCTTC.

This chain uses TRBV5-1 with TRBJ2-2, with D possibly matching TRBD2 (7 bases). V was cut by 7 bases and J by 6 bases, with 22 bases left in between. The CDR3 loop spans 16 amino acids. The V gene's germline CDR1 is SGHRS and CDR2 YFSETQ. CDR3 sequence (DNA): TGCGCCAGCGCCCACAACGCGGGGGCTGGAGCCGGGGAGCTGTTTTTT. Protein sequence: CASAHNAGAGAGELFF. Full variable domain (outside the CDR3, taken from reference TRBV5-1 and TRBJ2-2): KAGVTQTPRYLIKTRGQQVTLSCSPISGHRSVSWYQQTPGQGLQFLFEYFSETQRNKGNFPGRFSGRQFSNSRSEMNVSTLELGDSALYLCASAHNAGAGAGELFFGEGSRLTVL.

The chain uses TRBV5-1 and TRBJ2-1, with a tentative D call TRBD2 (5 bases). Germline V gives CDR1 SGHRS, CDR2 YFSETQ. With 2 bases removed from V and 0 bases from J, the gap between germline ends came to 12 bases. This CDR3 is built from 16 residues. The CDR3 here is CASSFQPGSSYNEQFF. The DNA for the CDR3 is TGCGCCAGCAGCTTCCAACCGGGGAGCTCCTACAATGAGCAGTTCTTC.

The chain is built from TRBV3-1 (or the pseudogene TRBV3-2) and TRBJ1-1; D perhaps matches TRBD1 (6 bases). Trimming cost V 2 bases and J 4 bases, with 11 bases left between them. The CDR3 is 14 amino acids. Germline V gives CDR1 LGHDT, CDR2 YNNKEL (reference sequence). The CDR3 sequence: CASSQRDTRTEAFF. Here the CDR3 DNA reads TGTGCCAGCAGCCAACGGGACACTCGCACTGAAGCTTTCTTT.

This clone was observed many times. The J gene is TRBJ2-5, the V gene TRBV2; D possibly corresponds to TRBD1 (6 bases). The V end was cut by 1 base, the J end by 3 bases, with 9 bases between. The germline V gene encodes CDR1 SNHLY and CDR2 FYNNEI. The CDR3 runs 14 residues. CDR3 sequence (DNA): TGTGCCAGCAGTGAAGTAAACAGGGAAGAGACCCAGTACTTC. Its translation is CASSEVNREETQYF.

The chain couples TRBV11-2 to TRBJ2-4, with a tentative D call TRBD2 (6 bases). Per the germline V gene, CDR1 is SGHAT and CDR2 is FQNNGV. V lost 5 bases to trimming and J lost 6 bases, with 23 bases between them. This CDR3 has 17 amino acids. Here the CDR3 DNA reads TGTGCCAGCAGCGATACGGGACTTCCTATAGCCGGAAACATTCAGTACTTC. Protein: CASSDTGLPIAGNIQYF.

V and J are TRBV2 and TRBJ1-6; 7 nucleotides line up with TRBD1. V gave up 5 bases and J gave up 7 bases; unmatched junction bases: 8. The germline V gene encodes CDR1 SNHLY and CDR2 FYNNEI. The CDR3 is 15 amino acids. The CDR3 nucleotides read TGTGCCAGCAGTTTAGGCCCAGGGGGGAATTCACCCCTCCACTTT. Translation: CASSLGPGGNSPLHF.

About this clone: Other DNA sequences in the same sample also yield this CDR3. The chain uses TRBV27 and TRBJ2-5, with 12 bases fitting TRBD2. Losses at the gene ends were 5 bases for V and 8 bases for J; bases not matched to a gene: 6. The CDR3 runs 14 residues. Germline CDR1 and CDR2: MNHEY and SMNVEV (reference sequence). This CDR3 is CASSPSGGAETQYF. CDR3 nucleotide sequence: TGTGCCAGCAGTCCTAGCGGGGGGGCGGAAACCCAGTACTTC.

This sequence joins TRBV10-1 and TRBJ1-3; tentative D call: TRBD1 (6 bases). This CDR3 spans 14 amino acids. Looked up from germline, CDR1 is WNHNN and CDR2 is SYGVQD (reference sequence). With 3 bases removed from V and 4 bases from J, the gap between germline ends came to 10 bases. The CDR3, as DNA: TGCGCCAGCAGTGAATCCGGGACAGGAAACACCATATATTTT. It translates to CASSESGTGNTIYF.

The genes are TRBV5-1 and TRBJ2-7, with 9 bases matching TRBD1. The CDR3 spans 15 residues. CDR1 is SGHRS, CDR2 YFSETQ, per germline. V shed 1 base, J shed 2 bases, and the junction held 4 bases outside the gene matches. The CDR3 nucleotides read TGCGCCAGCAGCTTGCAGGGACAGGGCCCCTACGAGCAGTACTTC. Its translation: CASSLQGQGPYEQYF.

This clone was seen once. The chain uses TRBV11-2 and TRBJ1-2, with TRBD1 matching over 8 bases. J gave up 3 bases and V 6 bases, and 6 bases lay outside the gene matches. Germline V gene sequence: CDR1 SGHAT, CDR2 FQNNGV. This CDR3 spans 14 amino acids. In DNA, the CDR3 is TGTGCCAGCAGTTATGGACAGGGCGACTATGGCTACACCTTC. Translated, it gives CASSYGQGDYGYTF.

The V call is TRBV7-6, the J call TRBJ1-5, with 11 bases identical to TRBD1. Per germline, CDR1 SGHVS and CDR2 FNYEAQ. Trimming removed 5 bases from V and 2 bases from J; junction bases left unmatched: 11. The CDR3 consists of 18 residues. The DNA for the CDR3 is TGTGCCAGCAGCCTCGGACAGGGGGCAAGAGGTGGCAATCAGCCCCAGCATTTT. Its protein is CASSLGQGARGGNQPQHF.

The V and J genes are TRBV10-1 and TRBJ2-2; D gene uncertain. There are 14 residues in the CDR3. Germline CDR1 is WNHNN and CDR2 is SYGVQD (reference sequence). V was cut by 3 bases and J by 0 bases, with 5 bases left in between. The CDR3 here is CASSDSTNTGELFF. The DNA of the CDR3 is TGCGCCAGCAGTGACAGTACGAACACCGGGGAGCTGTTTTTT.

The rearrangement joins TRBV6-5 to TRBJ1-6; D may be TRBD1 (5 bases). The CDR3 is 16 amino acids. CDR1 and CDR2 from the germline V gene are MNHEY and SVGAGI. V gave up 2 bases and J gave up 6 bases, with 14 bases separating them. CDR3: CASSYGGANSNSPLHF. In nucleotides, the CDR3 is TGTGCCAGCAGTTACGGCGGGGCTAACTCTAATTCACCCCTCCACTTT.

This chain links TRBV5-1 with TRBJ1-4, with 7 bases that match TRBD1. The CDR3 is 17 amino acids. Germline V lookup: CDR1 SGHRS, CDR2 YFSETQ. The V segment lost 4 bases and the J segment 3 bases; nucleotides outside the gene matches: 12. This chain's CDR3 is CASSPGTAQTSNEKLFF. Here the CDR3 DNA reads TGCGCCAGCAGCCCAGGGACAGCCCAGACTTCTAATGAAAAACTGTTTTTT.

The J gene is TRBJ1-6, the V gene TRBV7-9; maybe TRBD1 (5 bases). The ends were cut back, 1 base at V and 10 bases at J, with 8 bases in the middle. CDR3 length equals 13 residues. The V gene's germline CDR1 is SEHNR and CDR2 FQNEAQ (reference sequence). The DNA of the CDR3 is TGTGCCAGCAGCTTAGAACGGGGGTCACCCCTCCACTTT. Translation: CASSLERGSPLHF.

This chain links TRBV7-9 with TRBJ2-1; D is undetermined. The CDR3 extends over 15 amino acids. Germline V gene lookup returns CDR1 SEHNR and CDR2 FQNEAQ (reference sequence). The V end was cut by 5 bases, the J end by 0 bases, with 11 bases between. The CDR3 protein is CASSHYMSSYNEQFF. The CDR3 DNA reads as TGTGCCAGCAGCCACTACATGAGCTCCTACAATGAGCAGTTCTTC.